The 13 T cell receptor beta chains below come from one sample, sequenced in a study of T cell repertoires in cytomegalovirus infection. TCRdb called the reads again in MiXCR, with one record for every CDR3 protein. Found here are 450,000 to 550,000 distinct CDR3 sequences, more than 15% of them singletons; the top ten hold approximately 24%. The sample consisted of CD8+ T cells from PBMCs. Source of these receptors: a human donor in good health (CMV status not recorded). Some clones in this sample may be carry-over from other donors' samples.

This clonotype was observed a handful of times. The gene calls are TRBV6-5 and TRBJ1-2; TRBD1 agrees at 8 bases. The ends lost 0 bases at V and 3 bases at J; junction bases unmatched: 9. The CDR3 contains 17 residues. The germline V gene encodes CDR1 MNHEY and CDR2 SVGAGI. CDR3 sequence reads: CASSYSGQAPGDYGYTF. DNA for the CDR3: TGTGCCAGCAGTTACTCGGGACAGGCGCCGGGGGACTATGGCTACACCTTC.

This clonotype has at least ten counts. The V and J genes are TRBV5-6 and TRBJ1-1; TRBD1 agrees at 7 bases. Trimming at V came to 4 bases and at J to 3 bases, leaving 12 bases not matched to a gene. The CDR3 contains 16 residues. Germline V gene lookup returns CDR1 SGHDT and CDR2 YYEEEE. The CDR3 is CASSPTPGQFHTEAFF. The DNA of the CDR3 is TGTGCCAGCAGCCCAACCCCGGGACAGTTTCACACTGAAGCTTTCTTT.

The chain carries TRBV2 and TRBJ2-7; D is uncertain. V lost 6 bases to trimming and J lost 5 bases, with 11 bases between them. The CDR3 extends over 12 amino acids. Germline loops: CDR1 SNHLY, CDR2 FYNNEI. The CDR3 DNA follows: TGTGCCAGCAGAGGGTTTGAGAACGAGCAGTACTTC. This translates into CASRGFENEQYF.

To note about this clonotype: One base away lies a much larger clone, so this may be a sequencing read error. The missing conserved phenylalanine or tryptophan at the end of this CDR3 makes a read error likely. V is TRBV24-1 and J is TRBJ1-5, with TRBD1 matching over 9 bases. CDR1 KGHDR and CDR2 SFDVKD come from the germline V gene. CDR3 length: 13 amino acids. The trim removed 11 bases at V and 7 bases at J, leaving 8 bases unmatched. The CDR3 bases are TGTGCCAGCAGAAGACAGGGGGTGCAGCCCCAGCATTCT. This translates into CASRRQGVQPQHS.

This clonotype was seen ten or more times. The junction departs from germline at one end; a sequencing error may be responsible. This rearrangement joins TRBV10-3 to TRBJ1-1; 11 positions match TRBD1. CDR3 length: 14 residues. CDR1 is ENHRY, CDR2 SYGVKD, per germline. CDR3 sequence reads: CAISEEGTGGLVVF. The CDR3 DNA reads TGTGCCATCAGTGAGGAAGGGACAGGGGGATTGGTGGTCTTT.

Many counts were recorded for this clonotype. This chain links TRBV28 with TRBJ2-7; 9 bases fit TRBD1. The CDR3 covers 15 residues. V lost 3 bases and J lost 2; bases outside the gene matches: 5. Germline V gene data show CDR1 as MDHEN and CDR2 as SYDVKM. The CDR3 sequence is CASSFGQGTPYEQYF. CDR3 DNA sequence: TGTGCCAGCAGTTTCGGACAGGGGACCCCCTACGAGCAGTACTTC.

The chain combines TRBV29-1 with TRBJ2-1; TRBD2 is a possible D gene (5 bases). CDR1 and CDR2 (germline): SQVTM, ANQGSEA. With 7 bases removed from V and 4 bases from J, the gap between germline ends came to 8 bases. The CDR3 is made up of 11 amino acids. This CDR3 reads CSADWYNEQFF. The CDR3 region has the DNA TGCAGCGCGGACTGGTACAATGAGCAGTTCTTC.

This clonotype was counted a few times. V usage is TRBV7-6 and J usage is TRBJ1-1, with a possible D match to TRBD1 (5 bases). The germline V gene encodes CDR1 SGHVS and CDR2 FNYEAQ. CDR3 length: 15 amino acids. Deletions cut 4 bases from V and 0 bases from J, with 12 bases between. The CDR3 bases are TGTGCCAGCAGCTCCGGGACGACCATGAACACTGAAGCTTTCTTT. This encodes CASSSGTTMNTEAFF.

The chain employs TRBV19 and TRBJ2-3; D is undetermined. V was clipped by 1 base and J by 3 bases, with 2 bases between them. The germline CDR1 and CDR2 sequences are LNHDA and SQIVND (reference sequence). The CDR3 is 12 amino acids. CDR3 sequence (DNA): TGTGCCAGTAGTATAGGAACAGATACGCAGTATTTT. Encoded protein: CASSIGTDTQYF.

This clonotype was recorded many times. The CDR3: CASSQSPAGDSYNEQFF. The CDR3 nucleotides read TGCGCCAGCAGCCAATCACCAGCGGGAGATTCCTACAATGAGCAGTTCTTC. This sequence joins TRBV4-1 and TRBJ2-1; the match to TRBD2 covers 8 bases. CDR3 length: 17 amino acids. Germline V gene data show CDR1 as MGHRA and CDR2 as YSYEKL. Trimming cost V 2 bases and J 1 base; bases outside gene matches: 7.

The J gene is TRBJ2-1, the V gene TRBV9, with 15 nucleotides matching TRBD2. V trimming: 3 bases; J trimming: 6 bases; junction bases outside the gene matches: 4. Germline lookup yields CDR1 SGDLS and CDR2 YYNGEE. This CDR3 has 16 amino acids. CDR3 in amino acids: CASSALGLAGGNEQFF. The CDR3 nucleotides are TGTGCCAGCAGCGCGTTGGGACTAGCGGGGGGCAATGAGCAGTTCTTC. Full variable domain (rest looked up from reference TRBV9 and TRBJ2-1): DSGVTQTPKHLITATGQRVTLRCSPRSGDLSVYWYQQSLDQGLQFLIQYYNGEERAKGNILERFSAQQFPDLHSELNLSSLELGDSALYFCASSALGLAGGNEQFFGPGTRLTVL.

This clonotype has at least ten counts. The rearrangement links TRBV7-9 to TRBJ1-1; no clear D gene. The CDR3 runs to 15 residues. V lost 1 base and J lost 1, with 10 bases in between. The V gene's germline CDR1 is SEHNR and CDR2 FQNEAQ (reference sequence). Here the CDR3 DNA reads TGTGCCAGCAGCTTAGTAAGCAGTCCGAACACTGAAGCTTTCTTT. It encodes CASSLVSSPNTEAFF.

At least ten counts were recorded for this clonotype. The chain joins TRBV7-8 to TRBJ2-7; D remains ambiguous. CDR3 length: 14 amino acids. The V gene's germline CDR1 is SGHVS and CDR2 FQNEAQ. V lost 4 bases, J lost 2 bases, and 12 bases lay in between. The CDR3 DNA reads TGTGCCAGCAGCTCGCCATGGCCCCCCTACGAGCAGTACTTC. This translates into CASSSPWPPYEQYF.